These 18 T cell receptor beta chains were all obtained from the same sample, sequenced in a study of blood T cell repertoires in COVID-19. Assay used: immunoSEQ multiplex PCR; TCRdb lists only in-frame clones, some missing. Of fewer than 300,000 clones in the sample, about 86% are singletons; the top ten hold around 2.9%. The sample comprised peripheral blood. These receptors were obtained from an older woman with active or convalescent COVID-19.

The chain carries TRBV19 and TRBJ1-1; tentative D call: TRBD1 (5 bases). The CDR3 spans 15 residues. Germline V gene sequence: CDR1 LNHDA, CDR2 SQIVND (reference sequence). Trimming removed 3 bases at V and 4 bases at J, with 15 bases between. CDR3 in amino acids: CASSMMGGTSTEAFF. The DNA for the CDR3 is TGTGCCAGTAGTATGATGGGGGGGACGAGCACTGAAGCTTTCTTT.

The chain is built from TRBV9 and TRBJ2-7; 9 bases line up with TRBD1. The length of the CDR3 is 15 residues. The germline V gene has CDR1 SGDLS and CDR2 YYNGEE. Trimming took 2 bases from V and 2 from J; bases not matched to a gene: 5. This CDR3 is CASSVSGTGTYEQYF. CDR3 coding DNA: TGTGCCAGCAGCGTTTCCGGGACAGGGACCTACGAGCAGTACTTC.

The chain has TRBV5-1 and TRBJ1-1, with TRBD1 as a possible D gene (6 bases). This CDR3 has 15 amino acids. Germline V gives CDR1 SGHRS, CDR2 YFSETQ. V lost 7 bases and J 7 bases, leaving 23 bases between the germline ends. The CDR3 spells CASGNQGTKTGEAFF. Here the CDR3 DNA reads TGCGCCAGCGGGAATCAGGGGACCAAGACAGGTGAAGCTTTCTTT.

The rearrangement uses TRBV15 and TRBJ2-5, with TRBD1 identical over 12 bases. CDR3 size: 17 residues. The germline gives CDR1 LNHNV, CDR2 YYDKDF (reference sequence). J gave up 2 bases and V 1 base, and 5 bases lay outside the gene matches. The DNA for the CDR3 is TGTGCCACCAGCAGAGGGGACAGGGGGCTCACGCAAGAGACCCAGTACTTC. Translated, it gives CATSRGDRGLTQETQYF.

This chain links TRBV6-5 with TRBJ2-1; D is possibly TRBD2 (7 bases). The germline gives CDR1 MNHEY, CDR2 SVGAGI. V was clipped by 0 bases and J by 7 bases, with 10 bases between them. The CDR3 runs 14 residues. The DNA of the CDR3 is TGTGCCAGCAGTTACTCGGGGGGGCCGAATGAGCAGTTCTTC. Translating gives CASSYSGGPNEQFF.

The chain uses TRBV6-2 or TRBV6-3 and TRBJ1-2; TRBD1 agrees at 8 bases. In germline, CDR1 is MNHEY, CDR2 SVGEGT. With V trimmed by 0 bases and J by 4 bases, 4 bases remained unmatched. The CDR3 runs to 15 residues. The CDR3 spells CASSYSTGTGYGYTF. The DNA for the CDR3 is TGTGCCAGCAGTTACTCGACGGGGACAGGCTATGGCTACACCTTC.

The CDR3 protein is CASSRSVDYGYTF. The DNA for the CDR3 is TGTGCCAGCAGTCGAAGCGTAGACTATGGCTACACCTTC. The V call is TRBV12-3 or TRBV12-4, the J call TRBJ1-2; D not certain. With 5 bases removed from V and 3 bases from J, the gap between germline ends came to 10 bases. The CDR3 is made up of 13 amino acids.

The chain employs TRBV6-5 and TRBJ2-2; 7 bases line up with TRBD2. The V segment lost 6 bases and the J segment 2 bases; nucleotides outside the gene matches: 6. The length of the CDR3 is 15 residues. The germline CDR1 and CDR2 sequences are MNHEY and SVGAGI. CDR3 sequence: CASSFGGRNTGELFF. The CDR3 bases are TGTGCCAGCAGCTTCGGGGGGAGAAACACCGGGGAGCTGTTTTTT.

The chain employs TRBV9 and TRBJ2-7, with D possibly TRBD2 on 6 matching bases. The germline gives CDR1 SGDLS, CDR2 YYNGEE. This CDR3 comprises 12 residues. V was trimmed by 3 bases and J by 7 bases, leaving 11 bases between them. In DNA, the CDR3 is TGTGCCAGCAGCGGGGGGACTTTAGAGCAGTACTTC. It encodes CASSGGTLEQYF.

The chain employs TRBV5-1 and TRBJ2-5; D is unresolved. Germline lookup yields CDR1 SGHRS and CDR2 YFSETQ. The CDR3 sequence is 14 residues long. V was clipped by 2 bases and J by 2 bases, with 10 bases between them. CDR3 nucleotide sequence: TGCGCCAGCAGCTTTGGAGTTCGTCAAGAGACCCAGTACTTC. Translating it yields CASSFGVRQETQYF.

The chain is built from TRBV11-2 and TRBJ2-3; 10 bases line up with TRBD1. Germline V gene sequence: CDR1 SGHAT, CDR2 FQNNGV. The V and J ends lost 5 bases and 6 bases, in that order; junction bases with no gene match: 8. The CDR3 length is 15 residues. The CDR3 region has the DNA TGTGCCAGCAGCCGAGGGACAGGGGTAAGGGATACGCAGTATTTT. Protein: CASSRGTGVRDTQYF.

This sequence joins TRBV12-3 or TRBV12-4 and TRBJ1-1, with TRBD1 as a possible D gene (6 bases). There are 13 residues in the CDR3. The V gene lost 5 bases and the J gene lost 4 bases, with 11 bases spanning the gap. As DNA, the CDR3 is TGTGCCAGCAGTCCCCCAGGGGTCACTGAAGCTTTCTTT. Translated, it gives CASSPPGVTEAFF.

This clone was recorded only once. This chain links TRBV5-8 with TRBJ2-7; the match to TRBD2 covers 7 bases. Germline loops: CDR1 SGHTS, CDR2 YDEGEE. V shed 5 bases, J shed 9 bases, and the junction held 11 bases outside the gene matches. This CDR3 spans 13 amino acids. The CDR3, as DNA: TGTGCCAGCAGGTGGGCGGGGGAAAAGGCGCAGTACTTC. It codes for CASRWAGEKAQYF.

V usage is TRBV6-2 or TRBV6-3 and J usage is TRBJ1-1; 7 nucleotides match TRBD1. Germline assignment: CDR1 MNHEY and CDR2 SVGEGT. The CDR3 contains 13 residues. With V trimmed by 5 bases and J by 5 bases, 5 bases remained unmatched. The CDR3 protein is CASSPGGRTEAFF. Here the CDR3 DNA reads TGTGCCAGCAGTCCAGGGGGACGGACTGAAGCTTTCTTT.

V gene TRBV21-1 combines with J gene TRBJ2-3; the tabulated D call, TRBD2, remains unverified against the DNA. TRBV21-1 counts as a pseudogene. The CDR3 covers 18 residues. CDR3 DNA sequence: TGTGCCAGCAGCAAAGGGAGACTAGCGGGTCGGCCTACAGATACGCAGTATTTT. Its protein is CASSKGRLAGRPTDTQYF.

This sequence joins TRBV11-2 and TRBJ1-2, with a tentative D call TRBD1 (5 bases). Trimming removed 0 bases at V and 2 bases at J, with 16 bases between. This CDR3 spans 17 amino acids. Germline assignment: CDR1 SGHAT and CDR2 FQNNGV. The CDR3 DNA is TGTGCCAGCAGCTTAGACCCTTGGGGGGACCCAAACTATGGCTACACCTTC. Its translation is CASSLDPWGDPNYGYTF.

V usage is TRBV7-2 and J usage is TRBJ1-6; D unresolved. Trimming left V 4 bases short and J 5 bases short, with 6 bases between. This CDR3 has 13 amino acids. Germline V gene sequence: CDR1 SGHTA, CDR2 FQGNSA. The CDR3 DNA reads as TGTGCCAGCAGCTACACAGATAATTCACCCCTCCACTTT. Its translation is CASSYTDNSPLHF.

The CDR3 protein is CATVFSSDYEQYF. The DNA for the CDR3 is TGTGCCACAGTGTTCTCATCCGACTACGAGCAGTACTTC. The chain carries TRBV11-2 and TRBJ2-7, with D unclear. CDR1 and CDR2 from the germline V gene are SGHAT and FQNNGV. The germline V and J ends were trimmed by 10 bases and 3 bases, with 16 bases remaining between them. This CDR3 contains 13 residues.